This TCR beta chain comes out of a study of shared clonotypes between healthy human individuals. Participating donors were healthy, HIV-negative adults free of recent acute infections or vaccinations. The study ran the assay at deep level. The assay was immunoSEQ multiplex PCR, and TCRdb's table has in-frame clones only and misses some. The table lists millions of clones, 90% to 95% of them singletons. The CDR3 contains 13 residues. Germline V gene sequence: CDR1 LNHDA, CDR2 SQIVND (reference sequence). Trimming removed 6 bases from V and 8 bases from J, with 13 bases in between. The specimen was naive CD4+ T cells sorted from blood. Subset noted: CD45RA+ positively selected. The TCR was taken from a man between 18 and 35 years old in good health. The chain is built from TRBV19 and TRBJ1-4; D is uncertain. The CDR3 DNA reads TGTGCCAGTAGGGCTGGATTGGGGGAAAAACTGTTTTTT. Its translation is CASRAGLGEKLFF.